These 15 T cell receptor beta chains were sequenced from one sample in a study of T cell responses to AZD1222 COVID-19 vaccine (dated by TCRdb to the early 2020s). What this sample's time point label stands for: about 28 days (+/-7) after the second vaccine dose. The library was built by means of the immunoSEQ multiplex PCR assay. TCRdb's version of the immuneACCESS table is confined to in-frame rearrangements and falls short of the full clone set. An unresolved V gene accounts for under half of the shortfall where checked; the remainder is of unknown origin. The table for this sample lists about 73,000 clones; roughly 87% of them were counted only once. 9.3% of the sample is in the top ten clones. The input for sequencing was peripheral blood, taken 28 days after the second AZD1222 dose. These receptors originate from an adult who received the AZD1222 COVID-19 vaccine.

J is TRBJ2-1 and V is TRBV7-8; 7 nucleotides line up with TRBD1. Germline V gene sequence: CDR1 SGHVS, CDR2 FQNEAQ. With V trimmed by 5 bases and J by 6 bases, 7 bases remained unmatched. This CDR3 region has 14 residues. The CDR3 region is CASSQDWDSNEQFF. The CDR3 DNA follows: TGTGCCAGCAGCCAAGACTGGGACAGCAATGAGCAGTTCTTC.

CDR3 in DNA: TGTGCCAGCAGCCAAGAGATCCCCGGCCAGGGGCTCGGCGGCTACACCTTC. Encoded protein: CASSQEIPGQGLGGYTF. The gene calls are TRBV14 and TRBJ1-2, with a weak D call TRBD1 (6 bases). The CDR3 totals 17 residues. Trimming took off 0 bases at V and 8 bases at J, with 22 bases between the two ends. Germline V gives CDR1 SGHDN, CDR2 FVKESK.

The chain has TRBV28 and TRBJ1-2, with TRBD1 matching 8 bases. Germline V gene data show CDR1 as MDHEN and CDR2 as SYDVKM. The ends lost 4 bases at V and 0 bases at J; junction bases unmatched: 7. The CDR3 is 16 amino acids. Written as DNA, the CDR3 is TGTGCCAGCAGTTCTCCCGGGACAGGAACTAACTATGGCTACACCTTC. Protein product: CASSSPGTGTNYGYTF.

This chain uses TRBV3-1 (or the pseudogene TRBV3-2) with TRBJ1-5; perhaps TRBD1 as D (6 bases). The germline V gene encodes CDR1 LGHDT and CDR2 YNNKEL (reference sequence). V gave up 0 bases and J gave up 4 bases, with 13 bases separating them. CDR3 length: 16 residues. The CDR3 DNA sequence: TGTGCCAGCAGCCAAGATCTCACAGGGCTGAATCAGCCCCAGCATTTT. It encodes CASSQDLTGLNQPQHF.

This rearrangement joins TRBV19 to TRBJ1-1; maybe TRBD1 (5 bases). CDR1 and CDR2 from the germline V gene are LNHDA and SQIVND (reference sequence). V lost 5 bases to trimming and J lost 5 bases, with 15 bases between them. The CDR3 consists of 14 residues. This CDR3 reads CASSPGRQRTEAFF. CDR3 DNA sequence: TGTGCCAGTAGTCCAGGGAGGCAGAGGACTGAAGCTTTCTTT.

CDR3 residues: CASSGTRTGGEQFF. CDR3 in DNA: TGCGCCAGCAGCGGGACCCGCACGGGGGGCGAGCAGTTCTTC. The rearrangement uses TRBV4-3 and TRBJ2-1, with D possibly TRBD2 on 7 matching bases. Germline V lookup: CDR1 LGHNA, CDR2 YSLEER. The CDR3 has 14 amino acids. V was trimmed by 5 bases and J by 10 bases, leaving 18 bases between them.

V is TRBV7-3 and J is TRBJ2-1; 9 bases align to TRBD2. Germline trimming cut 5 bases from V and 10 bases from J; bases unmatched to any gene: 6. The V gene's germline CDR1 is SGHTA and CDR2 FQGTGA. This CDR3 contains 13 residues. The CDR3 sequence is CASSPTTSGEQFF. DNA for the CDR3: TGTGCCAGCAGCCCAACGACTAGCGGCGAGCAGTTCTTC.

The rearrangement uses TRBV10-3 and TRBJ2-3; 7 bases are a match to TRBD1. With 2 bases clipped from V and 2 bases from J, the junction kept 4 bases outside the gene matches. The CDR3 is 15 amino acids. Germline CDR1 and CDR2: ENHRY and SYGVKD. Here the CDR3 DNA reads TGTGCCATCAGTGAGGACAGGGCGCCCACAGATACGCAGTATTTT. As protein: CAISEDRAPTDTQYF.

The rearrangement uses TRBV7-9 and TRBJ2-1, with unresolved D. V lost 6 bases and J 7 bases, leaving 10 bases between the germline ends. CDR1 is SEHNR and CDR2 is FQNEAQ in the germline V gene (reference sequence). This CDR3 comprises 12 residues. CDR3 coding DNA: TGTGCCAGCAGGCGGAGTGGGAATGAGCAGTTCTTC. This codes for CASRRSGNEQFF.

This clone was seen a handful of times. The chain carries TRBV19 and TRBJ1-5; TRBD1 matches at 7 bases. CDR1 and CDR2 (germline): LNHDA, SQIVND (reference sequence). Trimming at V came to 3 bases and at J to 2 bases, leaving 4 bases not matched to a gene. The length of the CDR3 is 15 residues. The CDR3 region is CASSIARGGNQPQHF. The DNA of the CDR3 is TGTGCCAGTAGTATCGCCAGGGGGGGCAATCAGCCCCAGCATTTT.

This chain uses TRBV7-3 with TRBJ1-1, with TRBD1 matching 9 bases. This CDR3 has 13 residues. In germline, CDR1 is SGHTA, CDR2 FQGTGA. Trimming at V came to 3 bases and at J to 4 bases, leaving 0 bases not matched to a gene. This chain's CDR3 is CASSLTGGTEAFF. For the CDR3, the DNA is TGTGCCAGCAGCTTGACAGGGGGCACTGAAGCTTTCTTT. The whole variable domain, remainder taken from reference TRBV7-3 and TRBJ1-1, is GAGVSQTPSNKVTEKGKYVELRCDPISGHTALYWYRQSLGQGPEFLIYFQGTGAADDSGLPNDRFFAVRPEGSVSTLKIQRTERGDSAVYLCASSLTGGTEAFFGQGTRLTVV.

The V and J genes are TRBV27 and TRBJ2-7; 9 nucleotides line up with TRBD1. The CDR3 is made up of 14 amino acids. Germline V gene data show CDR1 as MNHEY and CDR2 as SMNVEV (reference sequence). Losses at the gene ends were 7 bases for V and 3 bases for J; bases not matched to a gene: 7. The CDR3 here is CASNYRGPVYEQYV. CDR3 DNA sequence: TGTGCCAGCAACTACAGGGGGCCCGTCTACGAGCAGTACGTC.

The rearrangement links TRBV6-5 to TRBJ2-1; the D gene is possibly TRBD2 (6 bases). Trimming pared 4 bases from V and 7 bases from J, leaving 11 bases between. The CDR3 consists of 13 residues. Germline CDR1 reads MNHEY; CDR2 reads SVGAGI. The CDR3 sequence is CASSSLGGNEQFF. Here the CDR3 DNA reads TGTGCCAGCAGTTCCCTGGGGGGTAATGAGCAGTTCTTC.

The chain employs TRBV29-1 and TRBJ2-7; 9 nucleotides agree with TRBD1. Germline V gene sequence: CDR1 SQVTM, CDR2 ANQGSEA. Trimming cost V 6 bases and J 1 base; bases outside gene matches: 4. This CDR3 has 13 amino acids. The CDR3 loop is CSVRDRASYEQYF. DNA for the CDR3: TGCAGCGTCCGGGACAGGGCTTCCTACGAGCAGTACTTC.

V and J are TRBV30 and TRBJ1-6; D is unresolved. The CDR3 is made up of 16 amino acids. Trimming stripped 2 bases from V and 4 bases from J, with 15 bases between. Germline loops: CDR1 GTSNPN, CDR2 SVGIG (reference sequence). Here the CDR3 reads CAWSPIIANYNSPLHF. The CDR3 bases are TGTGCCTGGAGTCCCATCATAGCGAATTATAATTCACCCCTCCACTTT.